One and the same sample provided the 23 T cell receptor beta chains below, sequenced in a study of blood T cell repertoires in COVID-19. Profiled with immunoSEQ multiplex PCR; TCRdb holds only in-frame clones, not every one. Of over 60,000 clones listed, about nine tenths were seen once; the top ten hold about 6%. Material for sequencing was peripheral blood. The source is a human donor in a cohort sampled during active COVID-19.

The genes are TRBV7-3 and TRBJ2-1; TRBD2 might be the D (5 bases). The CDR3 loop spans 12 amino acids. Germline loops: CDR1 SGHTA, CDR2 FQGTGA. V was cut by 5 bases and J by 5 bases, with 7 bases left in between. The CDR3 sequence: CASSIGNNEQFF. In DNA, the CDR3 is TGTGCCAGCAGCATCGGGAACAATGAGCAGTTCTTC.

This rearrangement joins TRBV9 to TRBJ2-5; 7 bases are a match to TRBD1. The CDR3 consists of 16 residues. Unmatched junction bases numbered 6, after V lost 0 bases and J lost 1 base. Germline V gives CDR1 SGDLS, CDR2 YYNGEE. This CDR3 is CASSVAPGTAQETQYF. CDR3 DNA: TGTGCCAGCAGCGTAGCTCCCGGGACAGCCCAAGAGACCCAGTACTTC.

V is TRBV5-4 and J is TRBJ1-2; 8 nucleotides line up with TRBD1. CDR1 is SGHNT and CDR2 is YYREEE in the germline V gene (reference sequence). The V segment lost 4 bases and the J segment 8 bases; nucleotides outside the gene matches: 4. The CDR3 is made up of 12 amino acids. CDR3 nucleotide sequence: TGTGCCAGCAGCCGGACAGGGAAGGGCTACACCTTC. This translates into CASSRTGKGYTF.

This rearrangement joins TRBV30 to TRBJ1-2; TRBD1 matches at 8 bases. The trim removed 1 base at V and 8 bases at J, leaving 3 bases unmatched. This CDR3 is 12 amino acids long. Germline V CDR1 and CDR2: GTSNPN, SVGIG (reference sequence). CDR3 DNA: TGTGCCTGGAGTGAGACAGGGGCCGGCTACACCTTC. Its translation: CAWSETGAGYTF. Supplemented by reference TRBV30 and TRBJ1-2, the full variable domain reads SQTIHQWPATLVQPVGSPLSLECTVEGTSNPNLYWYRQAAGRGLQLLFYSVGIGQISSEVPQNLSASRPQDRQFILSSKKLLLSDSGFYLCAWSETGAGYTFGSGTRLTVV.

This clone was seen once. The chain uses TRBV5-1 and TRBJ1-1; 11 bases map to TRBD1. Germline V gives CDR1 SGHRS, CDR2 YFSETQ. The CDR3 runs 14 residues. Trimming took 4 bases from V and 5 from J; bases not matched to a gene: 4. The CDR3 region is CASSLRDRGTEAFF. Here the CDR3 DNA reads TGCGCCAGCAGCCTCCGGGACAGGGGGACTGAAGCTTTCTTT.

Here the CDR3 reads CASSEEGFSGNTIYF. CDR3 in DNA: TGTGCCAGCAGTGAGGAGGGGTTCTCTGGAAACACCATATATTTT. The chain is built from TRBV2 and TRBJ1-3; D perhaps matches TRBD1 (5 bases). Trimming stripped 3 bases from V and 0 bases from J, with 9 bases between. Germline V gives CDR1 SNHLY, CDR2 FYNNEI. The length of the CDR3 is 15 residues.

The chain links TRBV9 to TRBJ2-7; TRBD2 agrees at 10 bases. CDR3 length: 15 residues. Germline trimming cut 0 bases from V and 3 bases from J; bases unmatched to any gene: 3. CDR1 and CDR2 (germline): SGDLS, YYNGEE. In DNA form, the CDR3 reads TGTGCCAGCAGCGTAGCCGGACTAGCGGTCTACGAGCAGTACTTC. Its translation is CASSVAGLAVYEQYF.

V is TRBV5-6 and J is TRBJ1-6, with D uncertain. The CDR3 runs to 15 residues. CDR1 and CDR2 from the germline V gene are SGHDT and YYEEEE. V was shortened by 2 bases and J by 0 bases, with 6 bases between the two germline ends. In DNA, the CDR3 is TGTGCCAGCAGCTTCCGTAGCTCCTATAATTCACCCCTCCACTTT. It translates to CASSFRSSYNSPLHF.

This clone was seen a few times. The V gene is TRBV29-1, the J gene TRBJ1-2; D perhaps matches TRBD1 (6 bases). Trimming shortened V by 3 bases and J by 8 bases, and 16 bases separated the two germline ends. The CDR3 covers 13 residues. The germline V gene encodes CDR1 SQVTM and CDR2 ANQGSEA. The DNA of the CDR3 is TGCAGCGTTGAGGGTCCAGGGGCTAGGGGCTACACCTTC. This codes for CSVEGPGARGYTF. Drawing the rest from reference TRBV29-1 and TRBJ1-2, the complete variable domain is SAVISQKPSRDICQRGTSLTIQCQVDSQVTMMFWYRQQPGQSLTLIATANQGSEATYESGFVIDKFPISRPNLTFSTLTVSNMSPEDSSIYLCSVEGPGARGYTFGSGTRLTVV.

The V and J genes are TRBV19 and TRBJ2-5; TRBD1 agrees at 10 bases. The CDR3 totals 16 residues. Germline values: CDR1 LNHDA, CDR2 SQIVND (reference sequence). After removal of 10 bases from V and 1 base from J, the junction contained 12 bases not matched to a gene. Here the CDR3 DNA reads TGTGCCACAAAGGGGCCAGGGGACAGGGGCCAAGAGACCCAGTACTTC. Its translation is CATKGPGDRGQETQYF.

In its sample, this clone was seen a few times. This chain links TRBV20-1 with TRBJ2-1, with 11 bases lining up with TRBD2. CDR1 and CDR2 from the germline V gene are DFQATT and SNEGSKA (reference sequence). V lost 3 bases and J lost 8; bases outside the gene matches: 9. This CDR3 contains 15 residues. CDR3 loop: CSASGSSGGLDEQFF. The CDR3 DNA follows: TGCAGTGCTAGTGGGTCTAGCGGGGGGTTGGATGAGCAGTTCTTC.

The rearrangement links TRBV27 to TRBJ1-6; no clear D. CDR1 and CDR2 from the germline V gene are MNHEY and SMNVEV (reference sequence). V lost 6 bases and J 7 bases, leaving 4 bases between the germline ends. There are 11 residues in the CDR3. The CDR3 coding sequence is TGTGCCAGCAGATCAAATTCACCCCTCCACTTT. It yields the protein CASRSNSPLHF.

This clone was detected only once. V gene TRBV7-9 combines with J gene TRBJ2-1, with 9 bases matching TRBD2. The trim removed 2 bases at V and 7 bases at J, leaving 3 bases unmatched. In germline, CDR1 is SEHNR, CDR2 FQNEAQ (reference sequence). This CDR3 has 14 residues. In nucleotides, the CDR3 is TGTGCCAGCAGCTTAACTAGCGGGCGTAATGAGCAGTTCTTC. It codes for CASSLTSGRNEQFF.

The chain couples TRBV4-1 to TRBJ1-5; D remains ambiguous. CDR1 MGHRA and CDR2 YSYEKL come from the germline V gene. V lost 0 bases and J 5 bases, leaving 14 bases between the germline ends. CDR3 size: 16 residues. CDR3 sequence reads: CASSQDIRGVYQPQHF. CDR3 DNA sequence: TGCGCCAGCAGCCAAGACATCCGGGGAGTATATCAGCCCCAGCATTTT.

The genes are TRBV30 and TRBJ2-7; 11 nucleotides agree with TRBD2. The CDR3 is made up of 14 amino acids. CDR1 is GTSNPN and CDR2 is SVGIG in the germline V gene (reference sequence). V lost 3 bases to trimming and J lost 5 bases; unmatched junction nucleotides: 6. CDR3 loop: CAWRVAGGKHEQYF. As DNA, the CDR3 is TGTGCCTGGAGGGTAGCGGGAGGGAAGCACGAGCAGTACTTC.

The chain links TRBV4-1 to TRBJ1-2; D is possibly TRBD1 (5 bases). Trimming pared 1 base from V and 6 bases from J, leaving 15 bases between. The CDR3 runs 15 residues. Looked up from germline, CDR1 is MGHRA and CDR2 is YSYEKL. The CDR3 DNA is TGCGCCAGCAGCCAAGTCGCACGGGACTGGAATGGCTACACCTTC. Residues: CASSQVARDWNGYTF.

The chain has TRBV4-2 and TRBJ2-1; 8 bases are shared with TRBD2. CDR3 length: 15 residues. V was pared by 5 bases and J by 6 bases, with 9 bases of the junction left unmatched. In germline, CDR1 is LGHNA, CDR2 YNFKEQ. CDR3: CASSDPGLERNEQFF. The CDR3, as DNA: TGTGCCAGCAGCGATCCGGGACTAGAGCGCAATGAGCAGTTCTTC.

This chain joins TRBV4-1 and TRBJ1-4, with D unclear. The CDR3 is 13 amino acids. V shed 4 bases and J shed 8 bases, with 11 bases lying between them. The germline V gene encodes CDR1 MGHRA and CDR2 YSYEKL. The CDR3 region is CASSPNLVEKLFF. The CDR3 DNA reads TGCGCCAGCAGCCCTAACCTTGTCGAAAAACTGTTTTTT.

This chain uses TRBV5-1 with TRBJ2-5, with no clear D. The CDR3 sequence is 13 residues long. Germline assignment: CDR1 SGHRS and CDR2 YFSETQ. The germline V and J ends were trimmed by 2 bases and 4 bases, with 9 bases remaining between them. CDR3: CASSFDPGETQYF. The CDR3 DNA reads TGCGCCAGCAGCTTTGATCCAGGAGAGACCCAGTACTTC. Full variable domain (remainder filled in from reference TRBV5-1 and TRBJ2-5): KAGVTQTPRYLIKTRGQQVTLSCSPISGHRSVSWYQQTPGQGLQFLFEYFSETQRNKGNFPGRFSGRQFSNSRSEMNVSTLELGDSALYLCASSFDPGETQYFGPGTRLLVL.

The chain is built from TRBV19 and TRBJ2-2, with D possibly being TRBD1 (6 bases). The V end lost 3 bases, the J end lost 7 bases, and 12 bases lay between the germline ends. CDR1 and CDR2 from the germline V gene are LNHDA and SQIVND (reference sequence). There are 14 residues in the CDR3. The chain's CDR3 is CASSIDRMNGELFF. The CDR3 coding sequence is TGTGCCAGTAGTATCGACAGGATGAACGGGGAGCTGTTTTTT.

The CDR3 bases are TGTGCCAGCAGCTTATTCGCCCCGGGACTAGTTGTCACCGGGGAGCTGTTTTTT. As protein: CASSLFAPGLVVTGELFF. The V gene is TRBV7-9, the J gene TRBJ2-2; 8 bases are a match to TRBD2. The CDR3 sequence is 18 residues long. The germline gives CDR1 SEHNR, CDR2 FQNEAQ (reference sequence). V gave up 2 bases and J gave up 4 bases; unmatched junction bases: 12.

V is TRBV7-8 and J is TRBJ1-1; D call uncertain. There are 16 residues in the CDR3. Trimming left V 4 bases short and J 4 bases short, with 19 bases between. Germline V CDR1 and CDR2: SGHVS, FQNEAQ. The CDR3 nucleotides are TGTGCCAGCAGCTCGTCTAGGAGGTCCCAGAGCACTGAAGCTTTCTTT. It codes for CASSSSRRSQSTEAFF.

This clone was detected once. This chain uses TRBV2 with TRBJ1-2, with D possibly TRBD1 on 6 matching bases. CDR1 is SNHLY and CDR2 is FYNNEI in the germline V gene. The CDR3 is 15 residues long. The V gene lost 2 bases and the J gene lost 7 bases, with 17 bases spanning the gap. CDR3 region: CASSELLQGFGGYTF. For the CDR3, the DNA is TGTGCCAGCAGTGAACTATTACAGGGTTTCGGTGGCTACACCTTC.